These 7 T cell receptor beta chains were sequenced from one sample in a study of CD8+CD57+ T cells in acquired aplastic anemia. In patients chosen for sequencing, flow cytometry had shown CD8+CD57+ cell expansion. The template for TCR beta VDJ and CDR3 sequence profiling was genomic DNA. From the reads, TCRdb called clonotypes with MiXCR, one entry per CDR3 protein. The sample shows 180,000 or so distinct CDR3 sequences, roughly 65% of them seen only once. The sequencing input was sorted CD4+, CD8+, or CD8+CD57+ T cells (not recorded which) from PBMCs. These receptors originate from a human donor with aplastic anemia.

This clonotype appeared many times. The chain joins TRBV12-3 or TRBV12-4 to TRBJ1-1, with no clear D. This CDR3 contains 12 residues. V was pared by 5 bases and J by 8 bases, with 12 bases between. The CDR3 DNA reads TGTGCCAGCAGTCCCTCCCTCCTGGAAGCTTTCTTT. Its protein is CASSPSLLEAFF.

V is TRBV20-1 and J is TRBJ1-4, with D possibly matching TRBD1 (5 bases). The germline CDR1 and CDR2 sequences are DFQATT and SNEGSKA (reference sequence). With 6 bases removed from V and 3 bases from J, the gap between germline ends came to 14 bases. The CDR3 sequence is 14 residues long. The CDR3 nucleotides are TGCAGTGCCGTTTCTCCGGGACCTAATGAAAAACTGTTTTTT. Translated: CSAVSPGPNEKLFF.

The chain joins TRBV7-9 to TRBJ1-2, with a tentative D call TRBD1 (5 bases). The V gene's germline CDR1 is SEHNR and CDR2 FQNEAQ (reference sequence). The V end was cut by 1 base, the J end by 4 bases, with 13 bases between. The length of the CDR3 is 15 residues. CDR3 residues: CASSLVETVTYGYTF. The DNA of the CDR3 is TGTGCCAGCAGCTTAGTAGAGACAGTTACCTATGGCTACACCTTC.

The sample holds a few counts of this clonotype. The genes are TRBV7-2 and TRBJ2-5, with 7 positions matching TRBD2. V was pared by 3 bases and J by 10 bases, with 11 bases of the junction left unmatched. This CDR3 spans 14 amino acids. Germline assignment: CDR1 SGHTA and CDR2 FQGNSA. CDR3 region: CASSFGLAGENQYF. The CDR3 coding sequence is TGTGCCAGCAGCTTCGGTCTCGCGGGAGAAAACCAGTACTTC.

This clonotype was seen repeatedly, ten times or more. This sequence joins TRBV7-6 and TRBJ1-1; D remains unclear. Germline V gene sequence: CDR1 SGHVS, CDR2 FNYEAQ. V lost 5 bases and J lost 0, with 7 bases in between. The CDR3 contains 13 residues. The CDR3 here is CASSGEMNTEAFF. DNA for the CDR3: TGTGCCAGCAGCGGGGAGATGAACACTGAAGCTTTCTTT.

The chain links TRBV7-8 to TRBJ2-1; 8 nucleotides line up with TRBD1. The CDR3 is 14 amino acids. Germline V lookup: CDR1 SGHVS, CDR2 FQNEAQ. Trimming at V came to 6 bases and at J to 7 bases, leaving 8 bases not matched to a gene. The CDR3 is CASRQGAGTNEQFF. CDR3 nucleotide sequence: TGTGCCAGCAGGCAGGGGGCAGGGACTAATGAGCAGTTCTTC.

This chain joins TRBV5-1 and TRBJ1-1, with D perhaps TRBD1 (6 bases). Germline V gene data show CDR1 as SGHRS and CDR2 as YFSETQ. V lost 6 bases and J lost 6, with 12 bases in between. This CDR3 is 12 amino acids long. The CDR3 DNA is TGCGCCAGCATCGGGCAGGGGCCTGAAGCTTTCTTT. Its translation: CASIGQGPEAFF.